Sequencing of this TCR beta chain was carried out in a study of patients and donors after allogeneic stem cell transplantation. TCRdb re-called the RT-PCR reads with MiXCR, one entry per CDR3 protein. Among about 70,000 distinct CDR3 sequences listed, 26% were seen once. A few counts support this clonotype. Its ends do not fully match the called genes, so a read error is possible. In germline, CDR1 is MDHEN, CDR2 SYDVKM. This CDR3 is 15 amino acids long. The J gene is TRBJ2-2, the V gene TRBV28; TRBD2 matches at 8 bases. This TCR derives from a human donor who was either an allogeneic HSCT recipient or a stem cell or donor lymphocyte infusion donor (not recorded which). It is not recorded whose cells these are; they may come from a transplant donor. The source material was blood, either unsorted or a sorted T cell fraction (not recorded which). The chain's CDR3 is CASRLPGLVSGELFF. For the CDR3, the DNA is TGTGCCAGCCGTTTACCGGGACTAGTGAGCGGGGAGCTGTTTTTT.